This record covers a single T cell receptor (beta chain). Its antigen remains unidentified. The ends lost 1 base at V and 5 bases at J; junction bases unmatched: 7. The CDR3 sequence is 17 residues long. CDR1 is SGHNT, CDR2 YENEEA, per germline. The data stem from a study of blood T cells in healthy people across ages. About the research overall: Capture by template switching was about one barcoded beta molecule per two T cells.

A sample-barcoded 5' primer and a J-beta primer mix were used in a second PCR of roughly 7 to 12 cycles. TCRdb re-called the 5' RACE reads with MiXCR, one entry per CDR3 protein. The profile covers fewer than 800,000 distinct CDR3 sequences, with 20% to 25% appearing a single time and roughly 3.4% taken by the ten largest. Overall study results and limits: When set beside aged donors, long-lived donors presented more naive CD4+ cells and higher diversity. It was not possible, with unsorted PBMCs, to conclusively compare naive and antigen-experienced cells.

The sequenced sample consisted of blood. This chain joins TRBV11-3 and TRBJ2-3; 12 positions agree with TRBD2. This TCR was recovered from a man in his 70s in good health. CDR3 region: CASSLGSTSGRGDTQYF. CDR3 coding DNA: TGTGCCAGCAGCTTAGGCTCGACTAGCGGGAGAGGAGATACGCAGTATTTT.